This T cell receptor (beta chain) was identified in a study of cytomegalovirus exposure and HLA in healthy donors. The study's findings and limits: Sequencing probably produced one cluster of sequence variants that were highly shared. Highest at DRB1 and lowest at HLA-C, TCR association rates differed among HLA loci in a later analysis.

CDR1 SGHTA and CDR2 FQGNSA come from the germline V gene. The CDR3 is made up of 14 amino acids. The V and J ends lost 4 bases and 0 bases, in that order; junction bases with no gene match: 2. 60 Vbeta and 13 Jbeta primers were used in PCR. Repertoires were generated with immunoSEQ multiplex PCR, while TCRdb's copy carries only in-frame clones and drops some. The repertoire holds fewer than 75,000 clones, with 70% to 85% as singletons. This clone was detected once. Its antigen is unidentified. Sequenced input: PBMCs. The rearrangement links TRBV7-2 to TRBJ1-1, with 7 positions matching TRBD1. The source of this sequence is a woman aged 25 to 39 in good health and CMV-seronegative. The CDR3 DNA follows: TGTGCCAGCAGCTCGACAGGGTTGAACACTGAAGCTTTCTTT. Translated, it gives CASSSTGLNTEAFF.